The clone carrying this T cell receptor beta chain occurred a few times. These data originate in a study of radiation and T cells in renal cell carcinoma. Across the whole study: Nephrectomy followed 15 Gy stereotactic body radiation by 4 weeks.

Time point given: baseline pretreatment blood. The treatment here: 15 Gy SBRT to primary tumor, nephrectomy 4 weeks later. The repertoire was sequenced with immunoSEQ multiplex PCR; TCRdb's copy has only in-frame clones and lacks some. The repertoire holds approximately 100,000 clones, with 65% to 90% as singletons. This receptor was obtained from a man aged 50 or older with renal cell carcinoma. The sequenced sample was blood, obtained from a patient whose treatment included radiotherapy and nephrectomy.

CDR3 region: CASLRVHLNTEAFF. For the CDR3, the DNA is TGTGCCAGCCTACGGGTGCACCTGAACACTGAAGCTTTCTTT. The V gene is TRBV28, the J gene TRBJ1-1; D unresolved. The CDR3 has 14 residues. Trimming pared 8 bases from V and 0 bases from J, leaving 13 bases between. CDR1 is MDHEN, CDR2 SYDVKM, per germline.